Shown below are 26 T cell receptor beta chains from a single sample sequenced in a study of control samples from healthy donors and cancer patients. Using immunoSEQ multiplex PCR, the repertoire was profiled, and TCRdb retains in-frame clones only, with some absent. The profile shows under 7,500 clones, approximately 82% of them singletons. The source material was PBMCs. The receptor set was obtained from a man between 65 and 79 years old with lung cancer.

The chain is built from TRBV5-1 and TRBJ2-7, with D possibly being TRBD2 (5 bases). This CDR3 comprises 14 residues. Germline V gene lookup returns CDR1 SGHRS and CDR2 YFSETQ. Trimming took off 3 bases at V and 5 bases at J, with 15 bases between the two ends. CDR3 nucleotides: TGCGCCAGCAGCTCCGCAGCGGTCGGCGACGAGCAGTACTTC. Translation: CASSSAAVGDEQYF.

The V gene is TRBV28, the J gene TRBJ2-7; 8 positions agree with TRBD2. Germline trimming cut 2 bases from V and 0 bases from J; bases unmatched to any gene: 3. The length of the CDR3 is 15 residues. Germline V lookup: CDR1 MDHEN, CDR2 SYDVKM. The CDR3 coding sequence is TGTGCCAGCAGTTTAAGCGGGGGATACTCCTACGAGCAGTACTTC. Protein product: CASSLSGGYSYEQYF.

The chain is built from TRBV19 and TRBJ2-2, with 7 bases lining up with TRBD1. V trimming: 10 bases; J trimming: 4 bases; junction bases outside the gene matches: 9. The length of the CDR3 is 14 residues. The germline V gene encodes CDR1 LNHDA and CDR2 SQIVND (reference sequence). CDR3 nucleotides: TGTGCCATACAGGACAGGACTCGCACCGGGGAGCTGTTTTTT. It encodes CAIQDRTRTGELFF.

The rearrangement links TRBV6-5 to TRBJ2-1; 7 nucleotides line up with TRBD1. Losses at the gene ends were 3 bases for V and 4 bases for J; bases not matched to a gene: 3. Germline V lookup: CDR1 MNHEY, CDR2 SVGAGI. The CDR3 spans 14 residues. The CDR3 loop is CASSYGDRYNEQFF. The DNA for the CDR3 is TGTGCCAGCAGTTATGGGGACAGATACAATGAGCAGTTCTTC.

This clone is large (0.1 to 1%). The chain is built from TRBV20-1 and TRBJ2-1, with a tentative D call TRBD2 (6 bases). The CDR3 runs 15 residues. The germline V gene encodes CDR1 DFQATT and CDR2 SNEGSKA (reference sequence). Trimming removed 3 bases from V and 0 bases from J, with 12 bases in between. CDR3 loop: CSASTLADSYNEQFF. The CDR3 nucleotides are TGCAGTGCTAGTACTTTAGCGGACTCCTACAATGAGCAGTTCTTC.

The chain couples TRBV11-2 to TRBJ2-7, with unresolved D. The length of the CDR3 is 16 residues. Germline V gene sequence: CDR1 SGHAT, CDR2 FQNNGV. Trimming removed 3 bases at V and 2 bases at J, with 17 bases between. The CDR3 bases are TGTGCCAGCAGCTTTACGTCGGGTGGCGTACCCTACGAGCAGTACTTC. Amino acid sequence: CASSFTSGGVPYEQYF.

V and J are TRBV5-1 and TRBJ2-7; D perhaps matches TRBD1 (6 bases). CDR1 and CDR2 from the germline V gene are SGHRS and YFSETQ. With 1 base removed from V and 5 bases from J, the gap between germline ends came to 16 bases. CDR3 length: 15 amino acids. The CDR3 reads CASSLHGQRNDEQYF. CDR3 DNA sequence: TGCGCCAGCAGCTTGCACGGACAGAGGAACGACGAGCAGTACTTC.

The chain has TRBV9 and TRBJ2-1; 9 bases map to TRBD2. The germline V gene encodes CDR1 SGDLS and CDR2 YYNGEE. CDR3 length: 15 amino acids. V shed 3 bases, J shed 8 bases, and the junction held 9 bases outside the gene matches. Written as DNA, the CDR3 is TGTGCCAGCAGCGATGACTTAGCGGGAGCTCATGAGCAGTTCTTC. Translation: CASSDDLAGAHEQFF.

The genes are TRBV3-1 (or the pseudogene TRBV3-2) and TRBJ2-7, with TRBD2 identical over 10 bases. J gave up 1 base and V 6 bases, and 3 bases lay outside the gene matches. Per the germline V gene, CDR1 is LGHDT and CDR2 is YNNKEL (reference sequence). There are 14 residues in the CDR3. CDR3 residues: CASRGSGRSYEQYF. The CDR3 region has the DNA TGTGCCAGCAGAGGTAGCGGGAGGTCCTACGAGCAGTACTTC.

The chain employs TRBV6-2 or TRBV6-3 and TRBJ1-5, with TRBD1 matching over 8 bases. Germline CDR1 is MNHEY and CDR2 is SVGEGT. The ends lost 5 bases at V and 2 bases at J; junction bases unmatched: 17. The CDR3 is 19 residues long. CDR3 protein: CASSLDRVGGWGGNQPQHF. DNA for the CDR3: TGTGCCAGCAGTCTGGACAGGGTTGGCGGTTGGGGGGGCAATCAGCCCCAGCATTTT.

The chain carries TRBV6-2 or TRBV6-3 and TRBJ1-1, with D maybe TRBD1 (6 bases). V was clipped by 4 bases and J by 4 bases, with 10 bases between them. The CDR3 loop spans 13 amino acids. Germline loops: CDR1 MNHEY, CDR2 SVGEGT. The CDR3 DNA sequence: TGTGCCAGCAGTTGGGGCAGGGGCACTGAAGCTTTCTTT. Protein product: CASSWGRGTEAFF.

This chain links TRBV11-3 with TRBJ2-1; the D gene is possibly TRBD2 (5 bases). V was pared by 5 bases and J by 6 bases, with 11 bases between. Germline values: CDR1 SGHNT, CDR2 YENEEA. The CDR3 runs to 13 residues. CDR3 DNA sequence: TGTGCCAGCAGCCCTCGGGATAGCAATGAGCAGTTCTTC. Translated: CASSPRDSNEQFF.

DNA for the CDR3: TGTGCCAGCAGTTGGGGACTAACCGGGACACTGAACTATGGCTACACCTTC. This codes for CASSWGLTGTLNYGYTF. The chain carries TRBV28 and TRBJ1-2; the D gene is possibly TRBD1 (6 bases). The CDR3 length is 17 residues. The V and J ends lost 4 bases and 2 bases respectively, with 20 bases between them. The germline V gene encodes CDR1 MDHEN and CDR2 SYDVKM.

This chain uses TRBV7-6 with TRBJ2-3, with 9 bases matching TRBD1. The junction had 7 bases not matched to a gene; V was cut back by 5 bases and J by 4 bases. The germline gives CDR1 SGHVS, CDR2 FNYEAQ. This CDR3 region has 15 residues. Here the CDR3 reads CASSTGTGRSDTQYF. CDR3 DNA: TGTGCCAGCAGCACCGGGACAGGGAGATCAGATACGCAGTATTTT.

V and J are TRBV5-1 and TRBJ2-1, with a weak D call TRBD2 (6 bases). V was pared by 0 bases and J by 2 bases, with 9 bases between. This CDR3 has 15 residues. Germline CDR1 and CDR2: SGHRS and YFSETQ. CDR3 bases: TGCGCCAGCAGCTTGGTGGGGGAGGCCTACAATGAGCAGTTCTTC. Amino acid sequence: CASSLVGEAYNEQFF.

This clone was seen more than once but under ten times. The rearrangement uses TRBV11-2 and TRBJ2-7, with 7 nucleotides matching TRBD2. Losses at the gene ends were 0 bases for V and 6 bases for J; bases not matched to a gene: 8. The CDR3 runs 15 residues. Germline V lookup: CDR1 SGHAT, CDR2 FQNNGV. The CDR3, as DNA: TGTGCCAGCAGCTTAGAGGTGCGGGAGTATGGCGAGCAGTACTTC. As protein: CASSLEVREYGEQYF.

The chain employs TRBV27 and TRBJ2-3; D unclear. This CDR3 comprises 16 residues. Germline V gives CDR1 MNHEY, CDR2 SMNVEV (reference sequence). Trimming took off 2 bases at V and 0 bases at J, with 12 bases between the two ends. As DNA, the CDR3 is TGTGCCAGCAGTTTAACCGGGTCATATAGCACAGATACGCAGTATTTT. This translates into CASSLTGSYSTDTQYF.

On this clone: The sample has other DNA sequences that encode this CDR3 too. The rearrangement links TRBV6-2 or TRBV6-3 to TRBJ1-6; the D is unclear. V lost 2 bases and J 7 bases, leaving 9 bases between the germline ends. The germline V gene encodes CDR1 MNHEY and CDR2 SVGEGT. CDR3 length: 14 amino acids. Written as DNA, the CDR3 is TGTGCCAGCAGTTACACCGCAGGCAATTCACCCCTCCACTTT. Amino acids: CASSYTAGNSPLHF.

The chain employs TRBV19 and TRBJ2-3; D perhaps matches TRBD2 (5 bases). Trimming took 1 base from V and 0 from J, leaving 5 bases between them. Germline CDR1 is LNHDA and CDR2 is SQIVND (reference sequence). The CDR3 totals 14 residues. The CDR3 coding sequence is TGTGCCAGTAGTATAGGGACTAGCACAGATACGCAGTATTTT. This gives the protein CASSIGTSTDTQYF. The whole variable domain, remainder taken from reference TRBV19 and TRBJ2-3, is DGGITQSPKYLFRKEGQNVTLSCEQNLNHDAMYWYRQDPGQGLRLIYYSQIVNDFQKGDIAEGYSVSREKKESFPLTVTSAQKNPTAFYLCASSIGTSTDTQYFGPGTRLTVL.

This clone was seen more than once but under ten times. This chain uses TRBV30 with TRBJ1-4; D remains ambiguous. V was shortened by 1 base and J by 7 bases, with 10 bases between the two germline ends. The germline CDR1 and CDR2 sequences are GTSNPN and SVGIG (reference sequence). The CDR3 spans 13 residues. CDR3 bases: TGTGCCTGGAGTGCAAGGGCGGGTGAAAAACTGTTTTTT. It translates to CAWSARAGEKLFF.

The CDR3 DNA sequence: TGTGCCAGCAGCGGTACGCAGTATTTT. Translating gives CASSGTQYF. The V gene is TRBV7-6, the J gene TRBJ2-3; no clear D. This CDR3 comprises 9 residues. V was clipped by 5 bases and J by 8 bases, with 2 bases between them. Germline CDR1 reads SGHVS; CDR2 reads FNYEAQ. Together with reference TRBV7-6 and TRBJ2-3, the CDR3 gives the full variable domain: GAGVSQSPRYKVTKRGQDVALRCDPISGHVSLYWYRQALGQGPEFLTYFNYEAQQDKSGLPNDRFSAERPEGSISTLTIQRTEQRDSAMYRCASSGTQYFGPGTRLTVL.

In its sample, this clone is hyperexpanded (1% or more). This rearrangement joins TRBV7-9 to TRBJ2-7, with 10 bases identical to TRBD1. V was clipped by 2 bases and J by 5 bases; unmatched bases: 9. CDR3 length equals 16 residues. Germline V gene sequence: CDR1 SEHNR, CDR2 FQNEAQ (reference sequence). The CDR3 protein is CASSLIGTGAFHEQYF. DNA for the CDR3: TGTGCCAGCAGCTTAATCGGGACAGGGGCATTCCACGAGCAGTACTTC.

The V and J genes are TRBV7-8 and TRBJ2-3; the match to TRBD2 covers 10 bases. Looked up from germline, CDR1 is SGHVS and CDR2 is FQNEAQ. The CDR3 contains 14 residues. J gave up 3 bases and V 4 bases, and 1 base lay outside the gene matches. The CDR3 region is CASSSSGRTDTQYF. The DNA for the CDR3 is TGTGCCAGCAGCTCTAGCGGGAGAACAGATACGCAGTATTTT. Supplemented by reference TRBV7-8 and TRBJ2-3, the full variable domain reads GAGVSQSPRYKVAKRGQDVALRCDPISGHVSLFWYQQALGQGPEFLTYFQNEAQLDKSGLPSDRFFAERPEGSVSTLKIQRTQQEDSAVYLCASSSSGRTDTQYFGPGTRLTVL.

The chain employs TRBV3-1 (or the pseudogene TRBV3-2) and TRBJ1-1, with D possibly matching TRBD1 (5 bases). Trimming took off 4 bases at V and 6 bases at J, with 24 bases between the two ends. CDR3 length: 17 amino acids. Looked up from germline, CDR1 is LGHDT and CDR2 is YNNKEL (reference sequence). CDR3 sequence (DNA): TGTGCCAGCAGCCCCTCAGGCATGGGCAGGGCTAATTCTGAAGCTTTCTTT. It specifies CASSPSGMGRANSEAFF.

The V gene is TRBV19, the J gene TRBJ1-5; 8 nucleotides agree with TRBD1. This CDR3 has 20 amino acids. Germline assignment: CDR1 LNHDA and CDR2 SQIVND (reference sequence). The V and J ends lost 4 bases and 8 bases, in that order; junction bases with no gene match: 25. The CDR3 DNA reads as TGTGCCAGTAGTACCCTAACCCGAACGATAACAGGGGGATCAAGGGAGCCCCAGCATTTT. Amino acid sequence: CASSTLTRTITGGSREPQHF.

This clone is medium-sized. The chain employs TRBV19 and TRBJ1-1; a weak D match, TRBD1 (6 bases). CDR1 and CDR2 from the germline V gene are LNHDA and SQIVND (reference sequence). This CDR3 is built from 13 residues. Trimming took off 6 bases at V and 6 bases at J, with 14 bases between the two ends. As DNA, the CDR3 is TGTGCCAGTAGACCTTCGGCAGGGGCTGAAGCTTTCTTT. Its translation is CASRPSAGAEAFF.